This T cell receptor beta chain was obtained from a study of monozygotic twins with inflammatory bowel disease. The germline V gene has CDR1 LGHDT and CDR2 YNNKEL (reference sequence). This CDR3 has 13 residues. TCR libraries were prepared from around 3,800 ng total RNA each. TCRdb reprocessed the 5' RACE reads and reports one entry per CDR3 protein, with no DNA. This sample's table has roughly 100,000 distinct CDR3 sequences. Specimen: blood. This sequence joins TRBV3-1 and TRBJ2-7. The sequence came from a human donor with ulcerative colitis or Crohn's disease, or a healthy co-twin of an affected twin (not recorded which). The CDR3 here is CASRASNIYEQYF.